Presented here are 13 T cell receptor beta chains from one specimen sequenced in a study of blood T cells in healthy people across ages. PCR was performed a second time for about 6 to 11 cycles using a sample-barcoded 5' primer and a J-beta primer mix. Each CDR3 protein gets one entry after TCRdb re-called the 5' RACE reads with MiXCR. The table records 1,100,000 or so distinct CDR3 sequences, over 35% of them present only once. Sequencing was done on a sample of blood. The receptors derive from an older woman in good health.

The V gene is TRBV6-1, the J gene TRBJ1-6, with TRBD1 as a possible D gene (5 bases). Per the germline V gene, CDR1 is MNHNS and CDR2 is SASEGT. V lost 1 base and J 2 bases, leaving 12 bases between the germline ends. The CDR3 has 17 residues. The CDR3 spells CASSEVAGLTYNSPLHF. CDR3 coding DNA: TGTGCCAGCAGTGAAGTGGCGGGGCTCACCTATAATTCACCCCTCCACTTT.

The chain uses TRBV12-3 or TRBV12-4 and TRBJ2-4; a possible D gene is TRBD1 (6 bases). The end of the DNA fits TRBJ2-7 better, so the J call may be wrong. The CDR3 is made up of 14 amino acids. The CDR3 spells CASSLGVGQYEQYF. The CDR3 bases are TGTGCCAGCAGTTTAGGGGTTGGACAGTACGAGCAGTACTTC.

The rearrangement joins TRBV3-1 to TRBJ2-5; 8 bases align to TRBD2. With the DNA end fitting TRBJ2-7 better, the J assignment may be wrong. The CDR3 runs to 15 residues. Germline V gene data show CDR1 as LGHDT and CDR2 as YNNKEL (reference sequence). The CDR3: CASSQDPGLVREQYF. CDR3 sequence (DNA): TGTGCCAGCAGCCAAGACCCGGGACTAGTTCGCGAGCAGTACTTC.

CDR3: CASSYDGVNYEQYF. The DNA of the CDR3 is TGTGCCAGCAGTTACGACGGAGTAAACTACGAGCAGTACTTC. The genes are TRBV6-2 or TRBV6-3 and TRBJ2-7; D gene unclear. Germline assignment: CDR1 MNHEY and CDR2 SVGEGT. V shed 2 bases and J shed 3 bases, with 11 bases lying between them. The CDR3 consists of 14 residues.

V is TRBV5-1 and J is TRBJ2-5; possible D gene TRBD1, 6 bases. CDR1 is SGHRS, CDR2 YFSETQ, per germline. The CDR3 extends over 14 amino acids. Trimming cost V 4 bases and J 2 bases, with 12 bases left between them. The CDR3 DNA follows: TGCGCCAGCAGCCTCGGGACAAAGCAAGAGACCCAGTACTTC. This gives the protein CASSLGTKQETQYF.

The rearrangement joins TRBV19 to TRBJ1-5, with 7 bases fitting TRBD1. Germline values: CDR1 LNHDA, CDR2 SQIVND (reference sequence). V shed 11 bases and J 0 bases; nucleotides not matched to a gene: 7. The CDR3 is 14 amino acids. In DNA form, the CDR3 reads TGTGCCGGTGGAGGGGGCCATAGCAATCAGCCCCAGCATTTT. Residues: CAGGGGHSNQPQHF.

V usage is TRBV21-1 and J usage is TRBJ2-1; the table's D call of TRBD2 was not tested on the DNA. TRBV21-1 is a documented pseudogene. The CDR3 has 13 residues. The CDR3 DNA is TGTGCCAGCCAACTAGCCGACACCAATGAGCAGTTCTTC. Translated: CASQLADTNEQFF.

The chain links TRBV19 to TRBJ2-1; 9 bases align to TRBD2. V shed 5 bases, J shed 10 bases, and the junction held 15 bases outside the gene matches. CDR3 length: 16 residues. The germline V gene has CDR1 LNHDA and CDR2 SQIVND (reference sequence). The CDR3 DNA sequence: TGTGCCAGTAGTCCCCTTTTTAGCGGGAGAATCCGGGAGCAGTTCTTC. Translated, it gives CASSPLFSGRIREQFF. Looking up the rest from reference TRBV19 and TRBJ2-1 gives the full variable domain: DGGITQSPKYLFRKEGQNVTLSCEQNLNHDAMYWYRQDPGQGLRLIYYSQIVNDFQKGDIAEGYSVSREKKESFPLTVTSAQKNPTAFYLCASSPLFSGRIREQFFGPGTRLTVL.

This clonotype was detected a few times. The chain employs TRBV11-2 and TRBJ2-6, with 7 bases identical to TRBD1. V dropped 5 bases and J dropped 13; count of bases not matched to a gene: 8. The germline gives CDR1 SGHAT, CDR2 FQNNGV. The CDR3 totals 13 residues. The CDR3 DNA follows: TGTGCCAGCAGCGCTCCGACAGGGCGGGTCCTGACTTTC. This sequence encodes CASSAPTGRVLTF.

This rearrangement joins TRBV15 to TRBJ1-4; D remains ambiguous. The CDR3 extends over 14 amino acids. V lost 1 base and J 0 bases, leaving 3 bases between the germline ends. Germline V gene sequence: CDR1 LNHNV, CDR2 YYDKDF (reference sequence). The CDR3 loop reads CATSRAATNEKLFF. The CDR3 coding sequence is TGTGCCACCAGCAGAGCCGCAACTAATGAAAAACTGTTTTTT.

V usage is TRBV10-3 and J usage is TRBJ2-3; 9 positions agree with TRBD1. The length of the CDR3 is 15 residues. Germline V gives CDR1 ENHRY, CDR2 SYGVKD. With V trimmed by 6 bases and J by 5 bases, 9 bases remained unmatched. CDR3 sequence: CAIRGDRAGIDTQYF. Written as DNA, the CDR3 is TGTGCCATCAGGGGGGACAGGGCAGGAATAGATACGCAGTATTTT.

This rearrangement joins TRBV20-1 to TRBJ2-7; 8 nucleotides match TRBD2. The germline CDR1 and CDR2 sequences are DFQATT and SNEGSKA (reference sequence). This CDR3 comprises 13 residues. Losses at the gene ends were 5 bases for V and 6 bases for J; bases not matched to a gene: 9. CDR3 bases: TGCAGTGCTTCCGCCGGGGGGGGTAGCGAGCAGTACTTC. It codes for CSASAGGGSEQYF.

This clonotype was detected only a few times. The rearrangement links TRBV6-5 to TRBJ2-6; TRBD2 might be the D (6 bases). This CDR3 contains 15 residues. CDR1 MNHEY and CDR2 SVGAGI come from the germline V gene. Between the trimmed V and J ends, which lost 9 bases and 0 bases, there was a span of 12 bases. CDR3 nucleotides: TGTGCCAGGCGGGACGGAGACTCTGGGGCCAACGTCCTGACTTTC. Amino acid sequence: CARRDGDSGANVLTF.